These T cell receptor beta chains were read from a single sample in a study of cytomegalovirus exposure and HLA in healthy donors. Profiled with immunoSEQ multiplex PCR; TCRdb holds only in-frame clones, not every one. This sample has about 190,000 clones, with 65% to 75% found just once. The sequencing sample was made of PBMCs. The receptors shown here come from a man aged 30 to 39 in good health and CMV-seropositive. Both conserved end residues are part of each CDR3. D genes are given only for firm matches. Only some rows state a clone size, as once, few, many or a class for expanded clones.

D | J | V | size | DNA | CDR3
. | TRBJ1-2 | TRBV7-2 | . | TGTGCCAGCAGCTTATTAGGAAACAGGCCCTATGGCTACACCTTC | CASSLLGNRPYGYTF
TRBD1 | TRBJ1-3 | TRBV19 | . | TGTGCCAGCTGGACAGGGGGCGCTTCGGGAAACACCATATATTTT | CASWTGGASGNTIYF
TRBD2 | TRBJ2-7 | TRBV27 | . | TGTGCCAGCATCCCCCGGCCCCCTAGCGGGGACTCCTCCTACGAGCAGTACTTC | CASIPRPPSGDSSYEQYF
. | TRBJ1-2 | TRBV27 | . | TGTGCCAGCAGTTTAGCAGGCTATAACTATGGCTACACCTTC | CASSLAGYNYGYTF
. | TRBJ2-1 | TRBV2 | . | TGTGCCAGCACCTCGGAGGTCTACAATGAGCAGTTCTTC | CASTSEVYNEQFF
TRBD1 | TRBJ2-5 | TRBV5-5 | . | TGTGCCAGCAGCTTGTATTACAGGGGTGTGGAGGAGACCCAGTACTTC | CASSLYYRGVEETQYF
TRBD1 | TRBJ1-5 | TRBV11-2 | . | TGTGCCAGCAGTGACACCAGGGGGGCCAATCAGCCCCAGCATTTT | CASSDTRGANQPQHF
TRBD1 | TRBJ1-2 | TRBV2 | . | TGTGCCAACCGGGACAGCTATGGCTACACCTTC | CANRDSYGYTF
TRBD1 | TRBJ1-5 | TRBV19 | . | TGTGCCAGTAGTACTGGACAGGGTAATCAGCCCCAGCATTTT | CASSTGQGNQPQHF
. | TRBJ1-3 | TRBV19 | . | TGTGCCAGCCGGGGGTATTCCTCTGGAAACACCATATATTTT | CASRGYSSGNTIYF
. | TRBJ1-1 | TRBV28 | . | TGTGCCAGCATCTCGGCGGGGAGCACTGAAGCTTTCTTT | CASISAGSTEAFF
. | TRBJ1-4 | TRBV18 | . | TGTGCCAGCTCACCAGTCCACCCTTCGGATGAAAAACTGTTTTTT | CASSPVHPSDEKLFF
. | TRBJ2-1 | TRBV4-2 | few | TGTGCCAGCAGCCAAGCTTTCTACAATGAGCAGTTCTTC | CASSQAFYNEQFF
. | TRBJ1-2 | TRBV14 | . | TGTGCCAGCAGCCAAGGCGGGGGCTATGGCTACACCTTC | CASSQGGGYGYTF
. | TRBJ1-2 | TRBV6-5 | . | TGTGCCAGCAGTCCCGGGCAGGGAAACTATGGCTACACCTTC | CASSPGQGNYGYTF